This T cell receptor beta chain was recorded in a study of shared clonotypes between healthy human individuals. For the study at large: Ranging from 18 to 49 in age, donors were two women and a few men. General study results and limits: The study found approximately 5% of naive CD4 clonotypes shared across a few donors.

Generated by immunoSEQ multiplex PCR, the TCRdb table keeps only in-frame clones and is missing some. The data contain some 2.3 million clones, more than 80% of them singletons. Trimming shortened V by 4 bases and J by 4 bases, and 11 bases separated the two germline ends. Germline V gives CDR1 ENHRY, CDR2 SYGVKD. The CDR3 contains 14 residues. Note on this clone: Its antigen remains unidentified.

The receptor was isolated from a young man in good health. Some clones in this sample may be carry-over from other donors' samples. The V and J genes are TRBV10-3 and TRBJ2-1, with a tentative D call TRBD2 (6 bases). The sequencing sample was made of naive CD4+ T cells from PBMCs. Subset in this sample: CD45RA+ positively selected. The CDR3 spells CAISVGGGYNEQFF. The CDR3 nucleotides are TGTGCCATCAGTGTGGGAGGAGGGTACAATGAGCAGTTCTTC.